The 15 T cell receptor beta chains below come from one sample, sequenced in a study of T cell changes during pregnancy in multiple sclerosis. TCRdb's table, derived via immunoSEQ multiplex PCR, lists solely in-frame clones and lacks some. This sample carries 61,000 or so clones, approximately 92% of them seen once, and the ten largest clones take roughly 0.34%. This sample comprised CD4+ T cells from peripheral blood mononuclear cells, obtained before pregnancy. The receptors here all came from a female donor with multiple sclerosis, enrolled in a pregnancy study.

The genes are TRBV28 and TRBJ1-3; 8 bases map to TRBD1. The V gene's germline CDR1 is MDHEN and CDR2 SYDVKM. The ends lost 3 bases at V and 2 bases at J; junction bases unmatched: 3. This CDR3 is built from 15 residues. CDR3 nucleotides: TGTGCCAGCAGTTTCTTGACAGGGGCTGGAAACACCATATATTTT. Amino acid sequence: CASSFLTGAGNTIYF.

CDR3 region: CASSPVASYGNEQFF. The CDR3 DNA reads TGTGCCAGCTCACCGGTAGCTAGCTATGGCAATGAGCAGTTCTTC. The V and J genes are TRBV18 and TRBJ2-1, with a weak D call TRBD2 (5 bases). Germline V lookup: CDR1 KGHSH, CDR2 LQKENI. This CDR3 contains 15 residues. Trimming stripped 3 bases from V and 6 bases from J, with 15 bases between. Using reference TRBV18 and TRBJ2-1 for the parts outside the CDR3, the full variable domain is NAGVMQNPRHLVRRRGQEARLRCSPMKGHSHVYWYRQLPEEGLKFMVYLQKENIIDESGMPKERFSAEFPKEGPSILRIQQVVRGDSAAYFCASSPVASYGNEQFFGPGTRLTVL.

This chain uses TRBV6-5 with TRBJ1-2; TRBD1 matches 8 bases. The trim removed 5 bases at V and 4 bases at J, leaving 9 bases unmatched. The CDR3 is made up of 15 amino acids. Germline-derived CDR1 and CDR2 are MNHEY and SVGAGI. CDR3 amino acids: CASSLIQDRAYGYTF. CDR3 in DNA: TGTGCCAGCAGTCTCATCCAGGACAGGGCCTATGGCTACACCTTC.

This chain links TRBV25-1 with TRBJ2-3, with TRBD2 matching 12 bases. The CDR3 consists of 17 residues. The V gene's germline CDR1 is MGHDK and CDR2 SYGVNS. J gave up 6 bases and V 1 base, and 8 bases lay outside the gene matches. The CDR3 nucleotides are TGTGCCAGCAGTGAATTCTTGCTAGCGGGAGGGTCCGATACGCAGTATTTT. This gives the protein CASSEFLLAGGSDTQYF.

The genes are TRBV7-9 and TRBJ1-1; maybe TRBD1 (5 bases). There are 16 residues in the CDR3. V was cut by 5 bases and J by 3 bases, with 19 bases left in between. CDR1 is SEHNR, CDR2 FQNEAQ, per germline (reference sequence). This CDR3 is CASSQPRGTSDTEAFF. The CDR3 coding sequence is TGTGCCAGCAGCCAACCCCGAGGGACTTCGGACACTGAAGCTTTCTTT.

The chain links TRBV11-3 to TRBJ2-7, with 12 bases matching TRBD2. J was trimmed by 7 bases and V by 5 bases; bases with no gene match: 3. The CDR3 is made up of 13 amino acids. Germline loops: CDR1 SGHNT, CDR2 YENEEA. The CDR3 coding sequence is TGTGCCAGCAGCATTGGACTAGCGGGGGAGCAGTACTTC. It codes for CASSIGLAGEQYF.

The V and J genes are TRBV11-1 and TRBJ2-7, with D possibly matching TRBD2 (6 bases). This CDR3 is built from 16 residues. The V end was cut by 1 base, the J end by 0 bases, with 13 bases between. From germline, CDR1 is SGHAT and CDR2 FQDESV (reference sequence). CDR3 nucleotide sequence: TGTGCCAGCAGCTTAGATATAGGGAGGACCTCCTACGAGCAGTACTTC. This encodes CASSLDIGRTSYEQYF.

For this clone: The same CDR3 also results from other DNA sequences found in this sample. CDR3 protein: CASSLIREGHEQYF. The CDR3 nucleotides read TGTGCCAGCAGCTTAATACGGGAGGGCCACGAGCAGTACTTC. The rearrangement links TRBV7-9 to TRBJ2-7; 8 positions match TRBD2. Germline-derived CDR1 and CDR2 are SEHNR and FQNEAQ (reference sequence). Trimming took 2 bases from V and 5 from J; bases not matched to a gene: 5. The length of the CDR3 is 14 residues.

The genes are TRBV5-1 and TRBJ1-2; a possible D gene is TRBD1 (6 bases). The V gene's germline CDR1 is SGHRS and CDR2 YFSETQ. V gave up 6 bases and J gave up 6 bases, with 15 bases separating them. CDR3 length: 13 amino acids. CDR3 residues: CASNDGRGDGYTF. CDR3 coding DNA: TGCGCCAGCAACGATGGCAGGGGCGATGGCTACACCTTC.

This chain links TRBV6-5 with TRBJ1-1; D is undetermined. Trimming left V 0 bases short and J 0 bases short, with 11 bases between. The CDR3 loop spans 16 amino acids. Germline V gene data show CDR1 as MNHEY and CDR2 as SVGAGI. CDR3 sequence reads: CASSYSFGVLNTEAFF. The CDR3 region has the DNA TGTGCCAGCAGTTACTCTTTCGGGGTATTGAACACTGAAGCTTTCTTT.

The chain links TRBV7-2 to TRBJ2-5; no reliable D call. V was trimmed by 1 base and J by 9 bases, leaving 12 bases between them. This CDR3 contains 13 residues. Germline V lookup: CDR1 SGHTA, CDR2 FQGNSA. For the CDR3, the DNA is TGTGCCAGCAGCTTAGTCCTGCAAACGGCCCAGTACTTC. It translates to CASSLVLQTAQYF.

V is TRBV9 and J is TRBJ2-1; 10 bases fit TRBD2. Looked up from germline, CDR1 is SGDLS and CDR2 is YYNGEE. Germline trimming cut 6 bases from V and 4 bases from J; bases unmatched to any gene: 7. The CDR3 loop spans 15 amino acids. The CDR3 spells CASNKLAGLYNEQFF. In nucleotides, the CDR3 is TGTGCCAGCAACAAACTAGCGGGACTTTACAATGAGCAGTTCTTC.

The CDR3 spells CASSIRFRGDNEQFF. CDR3 bases: TGTGCCAGTAGTATAAGGTTTCGGGGGGACAATGAGCAGTTCTTC. J is TRBJ2-1 and V is TRBV19, with 7 bases identical to TRBD2. The CDR3 length is 15 residues. V dropped 2 bases and J dropped 5; count of bases not matched to a gene: 6. Per the germline V gene, CDR1 is LNHDA and CDR2 is SQIVND (reference sequence). Full variable domain (missing parts from reference TRBV19 and TRBJ2-1): DGGITQSPKYLFRKEGQNVTLSCEQNLNHDAMYWYRQDPGQGLRLIYYSQIVNDFQKGDIAEGYSVSREKKESFPLTVTSAQKNPTAFYLCASSIRFRGDNEQFFGPGTRLTVL.

This chain uses TRBV6-6 with TRBJ2-4; tentatively, D is TRBD1 (5 bases). The CDR3 length is 14 residues. Looked up from germline, CDR1 is MNHNY and CDR2 is SVGAGI (reference sequence). The ends were cut back, 6 bases at V and 0 bases at J, with 9 bases in the middle. The chain's CDR3 is CASRQGIAKNIQYF. CDR3 DNA: TGTGCCAGCAGGCAGGGCATAGCCAAAAACATTCAGTACTTC.

The genes are TRBV23-1 and TRBJ2-3; 7 bases line up with TRBD2. TRBV23-1 is reported as an ORF; its role is uncertain. The CDR3 loop spans 19 amino acids. After removal of 0 bases from V and 1 base from J, the junction contained 13 bases not matched to a gene. The CDR3 loop is CASSQSAPPRGVGTDTQYF. CDR3 sequence (DNA): TGCGCCAGCAGTCAATCCGCCCCACCCCGGGGGGTAGGCACAGATACGCAGTATTTT.